This T cell receptor (beta chain) was sequenced during a study of T cell responses to AZD1222 COVID-19 vaccine (dated by TCRdb to the early 2020s). Describing the broader study: TCR sequencing covered over 230 trial participants: around 210 given two doses of AZD1222 and 26 given two doses of MenACWY control vaccine. Trial participants were enrolled by age into subgroups of 18-55, 56-69 and 70-plus years, and about 150, 27 and 61 TCR-sequenced participants, respectively, were included in these subgroups. Beyond this particular receptor, the publication reports: The vaccine-associated CD4 TCRs covered the entire spike protein, and the dominant responses fell in regions 160-218 and 743-854. Conclusions about previously exposed vaccinees are limited, since just a handful of AZD1222 recipients were seropositive for SARS-CoV-2 at baseline. Nearly half of unique spike-specific TCRs reportedly recognized epitopes outside regions mutated in the B.1.351 and B.1.1.7 variants. A significant rise in spike-specific TCR breadth and depth was observed after two AZD1222 doses relative to day 0 and relative to MenACWY recipients. Participants were mostly white British, with more females than males. The authors suggested clonal diversity may have been underestimated. In the small 56-69-year group, the increase in depth fell short of significance, most likely because of low power. Because no day 14 peak-response samples were available, the repertoires could be characterized only after the peak T cell response.

As for this clone: This receptor's antigen is unknown. It has no much larger one-base neighbor in the sample; base qualities were not kept.

The CDR3 regions of human TCRbeta chains were subjected to immunosequencing. Under the source paper's analysis protocol: TCRs in the repertoires were compared against a reference library of SARS-CoV-2-specific TCRs that had been generated with the MIRA antigen-specificity platform. Breadth was defined as the fraction of unique TCRs that were SARS-CoV-2-associated, and depth was defined as the fraction of total T cells that were SARS-CoV-2-associated. Each spike-specific TCR was assigned to its reactive spike region and to a CD4 or CD8 class using the MIRA data. Log10-transformed breadth and depth values were compared by one-way ANOVA with Sidak's multiple comparisons tests. TCRdb retrieved this table from immuneACCESS and kept in-frame rearrangements only. Not all clones are present; in checked studies, unresolved V genes account for under half, and no reason is known for the remainder. The DNA was the basis for D and trimming; V, J and clone size are from that table. Within this sample are under 150,000 clones, with roughly 90% of them counted one time only. The top ten hold roughly 5.2% of the sample.

The time point label, as the study defines it: about 28 days (+/-7) after the second vaccine dose. AZD1222 recipients with second doses at about 4 weeks or about 12 weeks were pooled, because spike-specific TCR depth and breadth did not differ between schedules. Vaccinee samples came from UK trials COV001 and COV002, including a single-blind randomized controlled phase 2/3 trial of AZD1222 (ChAdOx1 nCoV-19) in healthy adults. For TCRbeta chain sequencing, PBMC samples were collected from trial participants at day 0 and at day 28 after the second dose. Its CDR3 holds 21 amino acids, cysteine through phenylalanine. Left in the record is the CDR3 DNA by itself, 63 bases read in frame from the first base. For this chain, trimming is 4 bases at the V end and 0 bases at the J end, and the number of junction bases without a gene match is 17.

The sequence derives from an adult who received the AZD1222 COVID-19 vaccine. This chain is built from TRBV5-3 and TRBJ1-5; TRBD1 lines up with 12 middle nucleotides. TRBV5-3 has ORF status, its function being uncertain. Sequenced here: peripheral blood, sampled 28 days after the second AZD1222 dose. The nucleotides read TGTGCCAGAAGCACACTGTGGAAAGGGACAGGGGGCCAATATAGCAATCAGCCCCAGCATTTT. This sequence encodes CARSTLWKGTGGQYSNQPQHF.